This T cell receptor (beta chain) was observed in a study of T-cell reconstitution after alpha-beta-depleted transplantation in children. Broader study findings: By one year post-transplant, T-cell counts and diversity largely arose from T cells that were newly produced.

The CDR3 has 13 residues. The germline V gene encodes CDR1 MGHRA and CDR2 YSYEKL. V was clipped by 1 base and J by 9 bases, with 10 bases between them. As regards this clonotype: The antigen is not known.

Unique molecular identifiers were incorporated when the TCRbeta library was constructed. Using its own MiXCR run on the PCR reads, TCRdb lists one record per CDR3 protein. This table has fewer than 550,000 distinct CDR3 sequences, about an eighth appearing once. The genes are TRBV4-1 and TRBJ2-1; the D gene is possibly TRBD1 (6 bases). The specimen comprised PBMCs, mostly from graft donor cells, sampled 180 days after TCRalphabeta/CD19-depleted stem cell transplant. The clonotype comes from a female patient aged 2 to 10 who had a stem cell transplant for aplastic anemia, so the T cells may come from the graft donor. The DNA for the CDR3 is TGCGCCAGCAGCCAAGGGCCCAGGGGTGAGCAGTTCTTC. This translates into CASSQGPRGEQFF.